Listed below are T cell receptor beta chains from one sample, sequenced in a study of cytomegalovirus exposure and HLA in healthy donors. The method was immunoSEQ multiplex PCR; TCRdb's version includes in-frame clones alone and lacks a portion of them. The table records 110,000 or so clones, around 85% of them present only once. Sequences were obtained from PBMCs. The source of these receptors is a man aged 18 to 29 in good health and CMV-seropositive. The CDR3 runs from the conserved cysteine through the conserved F or W. D genes are given only for firm matches. Clone size is stated in some rows and not others, as once, few, many or a class when expanded.

V	D	size	J	DNA	CDR3
TRBV28	TRBD2	once	TRBJ2-3	TGTGCCAGCAGCAACCCCAGGACTAGCAGGGCAGATACGCAGTATTTT	CASSNPRTSRADTQYF
TRBV5-6	TRBD1	NA	TRBJ1-2	TGTGCCAGCAGCCTGGACAGGGGAGATGGCTACACCTTC	CASSLDRGDGYTF
TRBV6-5	TRBD1	NA	TRBJ1-2	TGTGCCAGTCGAGACAGGGGGCTGAGCTACACCTTC	CASRDRGLSYTF
TRBV29-1	TRBD1	NA	TRBJ2-7	TGCAGCGTTGGGACAGGTCTTTTCTACGAGCAGTACTTC	CSVGTGLFYEQYF
TRBV15	NA	NA	TRBJ1-5	TGTGCCACCAGAGGGGGTTCAGTCGGGAGCAATCAGCCCCAGCATTTT	CATRGGSVGSNQPQHF
TRBV4-2	TRBD2	NA	TRBJ2-3	TGTGCCAGCAGCCCAATAGCGGGAGGGGCGCGTCTCCAGACAGATACGCAGTATTTT	CASSPIAGGARLQTDTQYF
TRBV9	NA	NA	TRBJ1-2	TGTGCCAGCAAGATCATGTCCCCCGGGCCGGGGGAAGGTGGCTACACCTTC	CASKIMSPGPGEGGYTF
TRBV6-5	TRBD1	NA	TRBJ2-1	TGTGCCAGCAGTTCTCGAGGGGGCGAGTTCTTC	CASSSRGGEFF
TRBV7-8	TRBD2	once	TRBJ2-3	TGTGCCAGCAGCTTAATGGCTAGCGGGGACACAGATACGCAGTATTTT	CASSLMASGDTDTQYF
TRBV4-3	NA	NA	TRBJ1-4	TGCGCCAGCAGCCAAAATATTGCAACTAATGAAAAACTGTTTTTT	CASSQNIATNEKLFF
TRBV7-9	NA	NA	TRBJ2-7	TGTGCCAGCAGCCCCGCGGGTAGCTCCTACGAGCAGTACTTC	CASSPAGSSYEQYF
TRBV15	NA	once	TRBJ2-6	TGTGCCACCAGGACGGGGGCTGGGGCCAACGTCCTGACTTTC	CATRTGAGANVLTF
TRBV6-1	TRBD1	few	TRBJ1-6	TGTGCCAGCAGTGAAGATGTAGGACAGGGGAGTTCACCCCTCCACTTT	CASSEDVGQGSSPLHF
TRBV7-6	TRBD2	NA	TRBJ2-1	TGTGCCAGCAGCGGATCTAGCGGGGGTTACAATGAGCAGTTCTTC	CASSGSSGGYNEQFF
TRBV2	NA	NA	TRBJ2-1	TGTGCCAGCAGTGAAAGCGGCCTCTACAATGAGCAGTTCTTC	CASSESGLYNEQFF
TRBV28	TRBD1	NA	TRBJ1-6	TGTGCCAGCGTGGGTACCGGGACAGGGGGCCATTCACCCCTCCACTTT	CASVGTGTGGHSPLHF
TRBV19	TRBD1	NA	TRBJ2-3	TGTGCCAGTAGTACGGGACAGGGCTCAGGGGATACGCAGTATTTT	CASSTGQGSGDTQYF
TRBV10-3	TRBD1	NA	TRBJ2-1	TGTGCCATCAGGGCAGGGGGCCATGAGCAGTTCTTC	CAIRAGGHEQFF